A single sample gave rise to the 31 T cell receptor beta chains below, sequenced in a study of T cell changes during pregnancy in multiple sclerosis. Only in-frame clones appear in the TCRdb table, and some are missing; sequencing was by immunoSEQ multiplex PCR. The table has tens of thousands of clones, 80% to 95% seen once; the top ten hold roughly 2.6%. The sequences come from peripheral blood, collected in the second trimester of pregnancy. The receptor source for this set is a female donor in good health, enrolled as a control in a pregnancy study.

There are a few counts of this clone. In nucleotides, the CDR3 is TGTGCCAGCAGTTTTGGACACCCCGGTCAGCCCCAGCATTTT. It is translated as CASSFGHPGQPQHF. The chain links TRBV27 to TRBJ1-5, with D possibly matching TRBD1 (5 bases). Germline loops: CDR1 MNHEY, CDR2 SMNVEV (reference sequence). The CDR3 runs to 14 residues. The V end was cut by 3 bases, the J end by 6 bases, with 12 bases between.

This rearrangement joins TRBV12-5 to TRBJ1-5, with a tentative D call TRBD1 (6 bases). V lost 5 bases to trimming and J lost 3 bases, with 17 bases between them. Germline loops: CDR1 LGHNT, CDR2 FRNRAP. The CDR3 has 16 residues. The CDR3 sequence is CASGPSEGDPNQPQHF. Written as DNA, the CDR3 is TGTGCTAGTGGTCCCTCCGAGGGGGACCCCAATCAGCCCCAGCATTTT.

The genes are TRBV5-4 and TRBJ2-7; the match to TRBD2 covers 12 bases. Looked up from germline, CDR1 is SGHNT and CDR2 is YYREEE (reference sequence). The CDR3 spans 15 residues. Germline trimming cut 0 bases from V and 3 bases from J; bases unmatched to any gene: 1. This chain's CDR3 is CASSLGLAGVYEQYF. In nucleotides, the CDR3 is TGTGCCAGCAGCTTGGGACTAGCGGGAGTCTACGAGCAGTACTTC. Complete variable domain (other parts from reference TRBV5-4 and TRBJ2-7): ETGVTQSPTHLIKTRGQQVTLRCSSQSGHNTVSWYQQALGQGPQFIFQYYREEENGRGNFPPRFSGLQFPNYSSELNVNALELDDSALYLCASSLGLAGVYEQYFGPGTRLTVT.

This clone is a singleton in its sample. The rearrangement links TRBV5-1 to TRBJ2-5; 8 bases agree with TRBD1. Germline-derived CDR1 and CDR2 are SGHRS and YFSETQ. This CDR3 spans 14 amino acids. V was pared by 4 bases and J by 3 bases, with 5 bases of the junction left unmatched. The CDR3 bases are TGCGCCAGCAGCACGATGGGACAGGAAGAGACCCAGTACTTC. It encodes CASSTMGQEETQYF.

V gene TRBV9 combines with J gene TRBJ1-2; TRBD1 might be the D (6 bases). There are 18 residues in the CDR3. Per germline, CDR1 SGDLS and CDR2 YYNGEE. Trimming removed 4 bases at V and 7 bases at J, with 29 bases between. The CDR3 region is CASSPNTHTTGETLGYTF. Written as DNA, the CDR3 is TGTGCCAGCAGCCCAAATACCCACACGACAGGAGAAACCCTTGGCTACACCTTC.

The rearrangement joins TRBV30 to TRBJ1-1; D possibly corresponds to TRBD1 (6 bases). Per germline, CDR1 GTSNPN and CDR2 SVGIG (reference sequence). This CDR3 region has 15 residues. Trimming cost V 3 bases and J 3 bases, with 17 bases left between them. The CDR3 is CAWRGRAGGDTEAFF. The CDR3 DNA follows: TGTGCCTGGAGAGGGAGAGCGGGGGGCGACACTGAAGCTTTCTTT.

V usage is TRBV19 and J usage is TRBJ2-6; maybe TRBD2 (5 bases). CDR3 length: 17 amino acids. Germline CDR1 reads LNHDA; CDR2 reads SQIVND (reference sequence). V was pared by 11 bases and J by 2 bases, with 22 bases between. This chain's CDR3 is CAETRGYNTPGANVLTF. CDR3 DNA: TGTGCCGAAACCCGAGGGTACAATACCCCTGGGGCCAACGTCCTGACTTTC.

The chain combines TRBV7-6 with TRBJ2-6; TRBD1 matches 8 bases. The CDR3 contains 20 residues. In germline, CDR1 is SGHVS, CDR2 FNYEAQ. Losses at the gene ends were 2 bases for V and 2 bases for J; bases not matched to a gene: 14. The CDR3 loop is CASSLSPPGRGRAGANVLTF. Written as DNA, the CDR3 is TGTGCCAGCAGCTTAAGTCCCCCGGGCAGGGGGCGGGCTGGGGCCAACGTCCTGACTTTC. Full variable domain (outside the CDR3, taken from reference TRBV7-6 and TRBJ2-6): GAGVSQSPRYKVTKRGQDVALRCDPISGHVSLYWYRQALGQGPEFLTYFNYEAQQDKSGLPNDRFSAERPEGSISTLTIQRTEQRDSAMYRCASSLSPPGRGRAGANVLTFGAGSRLTVL.

The genes are TRBV28 and TRBJ1-2; 7 positions agree with TRBD1. Losses at the gene ends were 6 bases for V and 8 bases for J; bases not matched to a gene: 18. The CDR3 loop spans 16 amino acids. Germline V CDR1 and CDR2: MDHEN, SYDVKM. The CDR3 protein is CASSPSRQGPRGGYTF. The CDR3 DNA reads as TGTGCCAGCAGCCCAAGTCGACAGGGCCCCCGCGGAGGCTACACCTTC.

V and J are TRBV7-2 and TRBJ2-3; a possible D gene is TRBD2 (6 bases). The CDR3 runs 14 residues. V lost 1 base and J 4 bases, leaving 9 bases between the germline ends. Germline V gene lookup returns CDR1 SGHTA and CDR2 FQGNSA. In DNA, the CDR3 is TGTGCCAGCAGCTTAGTGCCGGGGGCAGATACGCAGTATTTT. It encodes CASSLVPGADTQYF.

V and J are TRBV2 and TRBJ1-4; 7 bases align to TRBD1. This CDR3 contains 13 residues. Germline CDR1 is SNHLY and CDR2 is FYNNEI. V lost 6 bases to trimming and J lost 8 bases; unmatched junction nucleotides: 6. The CDR3 loop is CASRGQGGEKLFF. The CDR3, as DNA: TGTGCCAGCAGGGGGCAGGGGGGCGAAAAACTGTTTTTT.

The gene calls are TRBV7-3 and TRBJ2-3, with D perhaps matching TRBD2 (6 bases). This CDR3 contains 16 residues. Germline V gene sequence: CDR1 SGHTA, CDR2 FQGTGA. Trimming pared 1 base from V and 4 bases from J, leaving 15 bases between. The CDR3 loop is CASSLSPGGGPDTQYF. CDR3 nucleotide sequence: TGTGCCAGCAGCTTAAGTCCTGGGGGAGGTCCAGATACGCAGTATTTT.

The chain joins TRBV18 to TRBJ1-5; D is ambiguous. The CDR3 is made up of 15 amino acids. V was clipped by 3 bases and J by 3 bases, with 12 bases between them. Germline V gene sequence: CDR1 KGHSH, CDR2 LQKENI. For the CDR3, the DNA is TGTGCCAGCTCACCCGGGGTCGGAGACAATCAGCCCCAGCATTTT. It encodes CASSPGVGDNQPQHF.

In its sample, this clone was seen once. This chain's CDR3 is CASSPPRSSVGNQPQHF. In DNA form, the CDR3 reads TGTGCCAGCTCACCACCGAGAAGTTCGGTCGGTAATCAGCCCCAGCATTTT. The chain uses TRBV18 and TRBJ1-5, with no clear D. The CDR3 loop spans 17 amino acids. Trimming pared 0 bases from V and 4 bases from J, leaving 16 bases between. Germline-derived CDR1 and CDR2 are KGHSH and LQKENI. The entire variable domain, with the rest obtained from reference TRBV18 and TRBJ1-5, is as follows: NAGVMQNPRHLVRRRGQEARLRCSPMKGHSHVYWYRQLPEEGLKFMVYLQKENIIDESGMPKERFSAEFPKEGPSILRIQQVVRGDSAAYFCASSPPRSSVGNQPQHFGDGTRLSIL.

The rearrangement uses TRBV18 and TRBJ1-1; 9 bases are shared with TRBD1. Germline CDR1 reads KGHSH; CDR2 reads LQKENI. With V trimmed by 3 bases and J by 7 bases, 12 bases remained unmatched. The CDR3 covers 16 residues. The CDR3 nucleotides are TGTGCCAGCTCACCCCCGGGACAGGGTCGGCGGGGTGAAGCTTTCTTT. It codes for CASSPPGQGRRGEAFF.

The chain uses TRBV10-3 and TRBJ2-7; the match to TRBD1 covers 7 bases. The V and J ends lost 4 bases and 6 bases, in that order; junction bases with no gene match: 9. There are 14 residues in the CDR3. Germline V CDR1 and CDR2: ENHRY, SYGVKD. As DNA, the CDR3 is TGTGCCATCAGTGTAACAGACAGGGTGGGCGAGCAGTACTTC. It codes for CAISVTDRVGEQYF.

The genes are TRBV4-2 and TRBJ2-1; 15 bases are shared with TRBD2. The germline V gene encodes CDR1 LGHNA and CDR2 YNFKEQ. The CDR3 is made up of 18 amino acids. The V gene end was trimmed by 1 base and the J gene end by 8 bases; junction bases not matched to a gene: 9. The CDR3 region is CASSQGTSGGAESYEQFF. CDR3 DNA sequence: TGTGCCAGCAGCCAAGGGACTAGCGGGGGGGCCGAGTCTTATGAGCAGTTCTTC.

The chain employs TRBV7-9 and TRBJ2-1, with D unresolved. The germline V and J ends were trimmed by 5 bases and 6 bases, with 8 bases remaining between them. The CDR3 sequence is 12 residues long. Germline V gene data show CDR1 as SEHNR and CDR2 as FQNEAQ (reference sequence). The chain's CDR3 is CASSPYSNEQFF. In DNA form, the CDR3 reads TGTGCCAGCAGCCCTTACTCCAATGAGCAGTTCTTC.

V is TRBV5-1 and J is TRBJ1-4; D perhaps matches TRBD1 (5 bases). V lost 8 bases to trimming and J lost 0 bases, with 14 bases between them. CDR1 SGHRS and CDR2 YFSETQ come from the germline V gene. The CDR3 totals 15 residues. This CDR3 reads CASCLGGATNEKLFF. For the CDR3, the DNA is TGCGCCAGTTGCCTCGGGGGTGCAACTAATGAAAAACTGTTTTTT.

The genes are TRBV27 and TRBJ2-1; 9 bases line up with TRBD2. The CDR3 has 16 amino acids. Germline-derived CDR1 and CDR2 are MNHEY and SMNVEV (reference sequence). V shed 3 bases and J 9 bases; nucleotides not matched to a gene: 12. In DNA form, the CDR3 reads TGTGCCAGCAGTTTGCCGGGGGTAGCGGGAGAGGGTGAGCAGTTCTTC. This encodes CASSLPGVAGEGEQFF.

This sequence joins TRBV23-1 and TRBJ2-7; no clear D gene. Being an ORF, TRBV23-1 has a function that is uncertain. The CDR3 extends over 11 amino acids. Trimming removed 0 bases from V and 11 bases from J, with 8 bases in between. The CDR3 DNA reads TGCGCCAGCAGTCAATCCAGTCGTGAGTACTTC. Its translation is CASSQSSREYF.

The V gene is TRBV7-8, the J gene TRBJ2-7; TRBD2 matches 9 bases. J lost 3 bases, V lost 2 bases, and 11 bases had no gene match. The CDR3 extends over 17 amino acids. In germline, CDR1 is SGHVS, CDR2 FQNEAQ. CDR3 coding DNA: TGTGCCAGCAGCTTATTGGGCGGGGCGGGAGGGAACTACGAGCAGTACTTC. Protein sequence: CASSLLGGAGGNYEQYF.

This clone came up once. This chain uses TRBV9 with TRBJ2-1; D is perhaps TRBD1 (5 bases). CDR3 size: 15 residues. Germline V gene lookup returns CDR1 SGDLS and CDR2 YYNGEE. V lost 0 bases to trimming and J lost 10 bases, with 17 bases between them. Written as DNA, the CDR3 is TGTGCCAGCAGCGTAGCTCGGCTAGGGGCCGGAGAGCAGTTCTTC. The encoded protein is CASSVARLGAGEQFF.

This clone was seen once. The rearrangement uses TRBV18 and TRBJ1-4; D is ambiguous. From germline, CDR1 is KGHSH and CDR2 LQKENI. The CDR3 sequence is 15 residues long. V lost 0 bases to trimming and J lost 7 bases, with 12 bases between them. As DNA, the CDR3 is TGTGCCAGCTCACCACCCTCGGAAGGGAGTGAAAAACTGTTTTTT. This translates into CASSPPSEGSEKLFF.

The gene calls are TRBV29-1 and TRBJ2-1, with 11 bases matching TRBD2. Trimming removed 5 bases from V and 7 bases from J; junction bases left unmatched: 13. Germline values: CDR1 SQVTM, CDR2 ANQGSEA. The CDR3 covers 16 residues. The CDR3 loop is CSVTGQTSGNPNEQFF. In DNA, the CDR3 is TGCAGCGTTACCGGACAGACTAGCGGGAACCCTAATGAGCAGTTCTTC.

This sequence joins TRBV11-2 and TRBJ2-2, with a weak D call TRBD1 (6 bases). The CDR3 has 18 amino acids. V lost 4 bases and J lost 5, with 23 bases in between. The germline V gene encodes CDR1 SGHAT and CDR2 FQNNGV. In DNA form, the CDR3 reads TGTGCCAGCAGCTACGGCCGCTCCCTCAGGGGAGTAACCGGGGAGCTGTTTTTT. This gives the protein CASSYGRSLRGVTGELFF.

The chain uses TRBV2 and TRBJ1-4, with 7 bases identical to TRBD1. The CDR3 runs 15 residues. J was trimmed by 8 bases and V by 3 bases; bases with no gene match: 9. Per germline, CDR1 SNHLY and CDR2 FYNNEI. CDR3 amino acids: CASSEPGQRGEKLFF. CDR3 in DNA: TGTGCCAGCAGTGAGCCGGGACAGAGGGGAGAAAAACTGTTTTTT.

The CDR3 DNA reads as TGTGCCAGCAGCTTGAACGCACTATCTCTAGCCAAAAACATTCAGTACTTC. Protein product: CASSLNALSLAKNIQYF. The chain combines TRBV5-6 with TRBJ2-4; D is undetermined. CDR3 length: 17 amino acids. Germline CDR1 SGHDT, CDR2 YYEEEE. Trimming removed 1 base at V and 0 bases at J, with 14 bases between.

This chain joins TRBV27 and TRBJ1-5, with 8 bases lining up with TRBD1. Germline V gene data show CDR1 as MNHEY and CDR2 as SMNVEV (reference sequence). After removal of 5 bases from V and 7 bases from J, the junction contained 10 bases not matched to a gene. The CDR3 is 15 amino acids. The CDR3 DNA follows: TGTGCCAGCAGTCCTTCGGACAGGGCGGTACAGCCCCAGCATTTT. This gives the protein CASSPSDRAVQPQHF.

The chain joins TRBV10-2 to TRBJ2-1; weak D call: TRBD2 (6 bases). Trimming removed 8 bases at V and 4 bases at J, with 15 bases between. The CDR3 is 14 amino acids. The germline CDR1 and CDR2 sequences are WSHSY and SAAADI. CDR3 region: CASRGGVRYNEQFF. CDR3 nucleotide sequence: TGCGCCAGCCGAGGCGGGGTCCGTTACAATGAGCAGTTCTTC.

This chain joins TRBV6-6 and TRBJ1-6; perhaps TRBD1 as D (6 bases). V was cut by 6 bases and J by 14 bases, with 11 bases left in between. This CDR3 comprises 11 residues. CDR1 and CDR2 from the germline V gene are MNHNY and SVGAGI (reference sequence). The CDR3 DNA reads as TGTGCCAGCAGGGAACAGGGATCCCTCCACTTT. Translating it yields CASREQGSLHF.